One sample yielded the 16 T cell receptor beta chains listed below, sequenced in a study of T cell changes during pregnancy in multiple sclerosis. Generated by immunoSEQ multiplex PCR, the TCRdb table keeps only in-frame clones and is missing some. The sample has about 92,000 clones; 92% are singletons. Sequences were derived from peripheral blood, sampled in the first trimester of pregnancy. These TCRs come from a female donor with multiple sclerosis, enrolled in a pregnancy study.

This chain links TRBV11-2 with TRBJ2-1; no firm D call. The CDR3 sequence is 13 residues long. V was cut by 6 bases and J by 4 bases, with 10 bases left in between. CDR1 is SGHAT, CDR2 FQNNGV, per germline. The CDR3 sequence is CASRLTGYNEQFF. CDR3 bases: TGTGCCAGCAGACTGACTGGTTACAATGAGCAGTTCTTC.

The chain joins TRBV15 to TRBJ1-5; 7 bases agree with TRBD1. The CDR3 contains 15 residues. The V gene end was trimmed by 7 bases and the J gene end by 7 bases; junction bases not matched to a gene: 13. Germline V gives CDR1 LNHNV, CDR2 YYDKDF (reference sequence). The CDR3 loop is CATKNDFEGAQPQHF. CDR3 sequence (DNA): TGTGCCACCAAGAATGATTTCGAGGGGGCACAGCCCCAGCATTTT.

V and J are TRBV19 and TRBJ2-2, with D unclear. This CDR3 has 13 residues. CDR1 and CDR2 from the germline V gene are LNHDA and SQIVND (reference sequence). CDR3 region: CGAGLANTGELFF. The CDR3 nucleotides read TGTGGCGCTGGGCTCGCGAACACCGGGGAGCTGTTTTTT.

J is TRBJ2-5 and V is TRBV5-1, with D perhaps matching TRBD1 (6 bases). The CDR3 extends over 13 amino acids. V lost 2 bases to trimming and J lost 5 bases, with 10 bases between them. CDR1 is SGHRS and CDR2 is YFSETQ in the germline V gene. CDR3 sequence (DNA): TGCGCCAGCAGCTTCGGACAGCGGGAGACCCAGTACTTC. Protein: CASSFGQRETQYF.

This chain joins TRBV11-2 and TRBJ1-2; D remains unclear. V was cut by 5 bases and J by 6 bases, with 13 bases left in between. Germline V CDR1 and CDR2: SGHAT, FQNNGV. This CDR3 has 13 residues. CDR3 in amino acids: CASSQGSGNGYTF. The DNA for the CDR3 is TGTGCCAGCAGCCAAGGGTCGGGGAATGGCTACACCTTC.

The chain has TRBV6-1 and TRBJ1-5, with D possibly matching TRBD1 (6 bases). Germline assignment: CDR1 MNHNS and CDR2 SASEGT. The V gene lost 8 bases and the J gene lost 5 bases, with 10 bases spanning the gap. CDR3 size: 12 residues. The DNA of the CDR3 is TGTGCCAGCGCGGGGGGCGATCAGCCCCAGCATTTT. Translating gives CASAGGDQPQHF.

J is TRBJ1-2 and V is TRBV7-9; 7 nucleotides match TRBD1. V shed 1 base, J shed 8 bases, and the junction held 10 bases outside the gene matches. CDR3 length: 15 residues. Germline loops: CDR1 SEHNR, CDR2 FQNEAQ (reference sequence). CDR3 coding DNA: TGTGCCAGCAGCTTAGGTCTGACAGGGAACGACGGCTACACCTTC. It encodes CASSLGLTGNDGYTF.

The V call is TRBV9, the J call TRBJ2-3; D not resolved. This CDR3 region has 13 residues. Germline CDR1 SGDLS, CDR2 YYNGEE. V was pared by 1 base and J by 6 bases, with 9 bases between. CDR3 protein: CASSVRVPDTQYF. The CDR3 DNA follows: TGTGCCAGCAGCGTAAGAGTCCCCGATACGCAGTATTTT.

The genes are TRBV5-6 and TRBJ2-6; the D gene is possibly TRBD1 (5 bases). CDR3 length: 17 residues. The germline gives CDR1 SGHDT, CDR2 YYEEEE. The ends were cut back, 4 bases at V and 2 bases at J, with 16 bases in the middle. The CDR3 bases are TGTGCCAGCAGCGGACCCCTCAGGGTAACTGGGGCCAACGTCCTGACTTTC. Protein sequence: CASSGPLRVTGANVLTF.

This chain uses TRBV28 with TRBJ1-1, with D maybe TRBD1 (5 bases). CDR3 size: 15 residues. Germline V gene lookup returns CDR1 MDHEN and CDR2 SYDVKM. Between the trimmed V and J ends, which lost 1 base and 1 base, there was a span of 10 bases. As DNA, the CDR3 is TGTGCCAGCAGTTTATTGGGTCAGGGGAACACTGAAGCTTTCTTT. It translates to CASSLLGQGNTEAFF.

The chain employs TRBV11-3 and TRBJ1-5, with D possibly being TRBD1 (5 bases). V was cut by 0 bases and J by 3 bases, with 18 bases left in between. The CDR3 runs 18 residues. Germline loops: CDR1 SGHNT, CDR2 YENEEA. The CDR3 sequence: CASSLDPRQPDYNQPQHF. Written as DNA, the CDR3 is TGTGCCAGCAGCTTAGATCCCAGACAGCCCGATTACAATCAGCCCCAGCATTTT.

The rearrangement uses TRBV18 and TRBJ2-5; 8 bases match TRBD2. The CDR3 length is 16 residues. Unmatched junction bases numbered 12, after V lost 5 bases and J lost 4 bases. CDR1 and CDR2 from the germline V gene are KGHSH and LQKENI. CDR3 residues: CASSMTGTRVGETQYF. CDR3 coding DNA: TGTGCCAGCTCAATGACCGGGACTAGGGTTGGAGAGACCCAGTACTTC.

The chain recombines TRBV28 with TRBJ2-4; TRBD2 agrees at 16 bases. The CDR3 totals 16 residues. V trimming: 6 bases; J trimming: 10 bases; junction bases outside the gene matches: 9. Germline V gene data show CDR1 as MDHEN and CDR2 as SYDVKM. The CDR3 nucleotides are TGTGCCAGCAGGTTCGGGACTAGCGGGAGGGCCGGGATTCAGTACTTC. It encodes CASRFGTSGRAGIQYF.

The CDR3 DNA reads TGTGCCAGCAGTCTCTTGGGGGGATTGAATCAGCCCCAGCATTTT. This translates into CASSLLGGLNQPQHF. V and J are TRBV28 and TRBJ1-5; a weak D match, TRBD1 (5 bases). The CDR3 is made up of 15 amino acids. Germline-derived CDR1 and CDR2 are MDHEN and SYDVKM. V gave up 5 bases and J gave up 4 bases, with 15 bases separating them. Based on the CDR3 plus reference TRBV28 and TRBJ1-5, the full variable domain is DVKVTQSSRYLVKRTGEKVFLECVQDMDHENMFWYRQDPGLGLRLIYFSYDVKMKEKGDIPEGYSVSREKKERFSLILESASTNQTSMYLCASSLLGGLNQPQHFGDGTRLSIL.

This CDR3 reads CASSLGWDTYTGELFF. CDR3 sequence (DNA): TGCGCCAGCAGCTTGGGTTGGGACACTTACACCGGGGAGCTGTTTTTT. The chain recombines TRBV5-1 with TRBJ2-2; perhaps TRBD1 as D (6 bases). Trimming took off 0 bases at V and 3 bases at J, with 12 bases between the two ends. Germline-derived CDR1 and CDR2 are SGHRS and YFSETQ. CDR3 length equals 16 residues.

Here the CDR3 reads CASSLVTSGSYNEQFF. The CDR3 region has the DNA TGTGCCAGCAGCTTAGTCACTAGCGGGTCCTACAATGAGCAGTTCTTC. The chain combines TRBV7-9 with TRBJ2-1, with 9 nucleotides matching TRBD2. The CDR3 loop spans 16 amino acids. J lost 1 base, V lost 1 base, and 2 bases had no gene match. The germline V gene encodes CDR1 SEHNR and CDR2 FQNEAQ (reference sequence).